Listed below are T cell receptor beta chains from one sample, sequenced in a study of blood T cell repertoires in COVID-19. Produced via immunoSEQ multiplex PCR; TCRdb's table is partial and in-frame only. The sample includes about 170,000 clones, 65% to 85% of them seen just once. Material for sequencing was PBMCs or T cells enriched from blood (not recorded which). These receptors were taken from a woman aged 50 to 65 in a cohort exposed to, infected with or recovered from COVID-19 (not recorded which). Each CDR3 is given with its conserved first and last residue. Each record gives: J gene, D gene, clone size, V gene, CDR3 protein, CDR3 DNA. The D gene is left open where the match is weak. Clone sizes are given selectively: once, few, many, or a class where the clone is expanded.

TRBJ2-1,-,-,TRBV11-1,CASSLHASRSNEQFF,TGTGCCAGCAGCTTACACGCTAGCCGGTCCAATGAGCAGTTCTTC
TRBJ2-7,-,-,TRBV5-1,CASRRVLSYEQYF,TGCGCCAGCCGGAGGGTTTTATCCTACGAGCAGTACTTC
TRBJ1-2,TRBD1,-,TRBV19,CASSMNAKEPDRVSYGYTF,TGTGCCAGTAGTATGAACGCTAAAGAACCGGACAGGGTCTCTTACGGCTACACCTTC
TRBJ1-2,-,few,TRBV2,CASRGQSTNYGYTF,TGTGCCAGCAGAGGACAGTCGACTAACTATGGCTACACCTTC
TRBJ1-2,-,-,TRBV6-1,CASSERGTFGYTF,TGTGCCAGCAGTGAACGAGGTACCTTTGGCTACACCTTC
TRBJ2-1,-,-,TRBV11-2,CASSAQGRSYNEQFF,TGTGCCAGCAGCGCCCAGGGAAGGTCCTACAATGAGCAGTTCTTC
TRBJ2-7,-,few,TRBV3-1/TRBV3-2,CASSHAGTRIAYEQYF,TGTGCCAGCAGCCACGCCGGGACACGGATAGCCTACGAGCAGTACTTC
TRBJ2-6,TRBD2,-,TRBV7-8,CASSLEREELTAGANVLTF,TGTGCCAGCAGCTTGGAGCGGGAAGAATTAACGGCAGGGGCCAACGTCCTGACTTTC
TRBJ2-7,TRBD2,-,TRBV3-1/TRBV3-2,CASSLGLGSYEQYF,TGTGCCAGCAGCCTGGGACTAGGGTCCTACGAGCAGTACTTC
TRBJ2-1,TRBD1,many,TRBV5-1,CASSRTGGQSSYNEQFF,TGCGCCAGCAGCCGAACAGGGGGACAGAGCTCCTACAATGAGCAGTTCTTC
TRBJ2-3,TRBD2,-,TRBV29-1,CSVAGTSGRRASTDTQYF,TGCAGCGTTGCCGGGACTAGCGGGAGGCGAGCAAGCACAGATACGCAGTATTTT
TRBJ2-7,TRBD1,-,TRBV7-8,CASSSRGQGSSYEQYF,TGTGCCAGCAGCTCAAGGGGACAGGGAAGCTCCTACGAGCAGTACTTC
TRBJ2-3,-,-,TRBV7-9,CASSSLSTPGDTQYF,TGTGCCAGCAGCTCACTTAGTACCCCGGGAGATACGCAGTATTTT
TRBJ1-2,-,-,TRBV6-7,CASSYKGVDNGYTF,TGTGCCAGCAGTTACAAAGGGGTTGACAATGGCTACACCTTC
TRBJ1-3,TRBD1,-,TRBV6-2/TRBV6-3,CASSSGTAGNTIYF,TGTGCCAGCAGTTCCGGGACAGCTGGAAACACCATATATTTT
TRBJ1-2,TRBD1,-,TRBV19,CASVPTGEAFYGYTF,TGTGCCAGTGTTCCTACAGGGGAGGCCTTCTATGGCTACACCTTC
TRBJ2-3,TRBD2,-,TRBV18,CASSPTAGASTDTQYF,TGTGCCAGCTCACCTACAGCGGGAGCTAGCACAGATACGCAGTATTTT
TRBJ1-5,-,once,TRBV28,CASSFTRAGQPQHF,TGTGCCAGCAGTTTCACCAGGGCCGGTCAGCCCCAGCATTTT
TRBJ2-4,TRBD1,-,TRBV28,CASGWDRGILAKNIQYF,TGTGCCAGCGGCTGGGACAGGGGGATCCTAGCCAAAAACATTCAGTACTTC
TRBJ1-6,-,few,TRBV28,CASSLLQGASPLHF,TGTGCCAGCAGTTTATTACAGGGAGCTTCACCCCTCCACTTT
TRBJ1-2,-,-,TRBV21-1,CASSKDRGGNSNYGYTF,TGTGCCAGCAGCAAAGATAGGGGGGGGAACTCTAACTATGGCTACACCTTC
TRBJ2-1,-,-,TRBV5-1,CASSWGPSRTDYNEQFF,TGCGCCAGCAGCTGGGGCCCCTCACGGACAGACTACAATGAGCAGTTCTTC
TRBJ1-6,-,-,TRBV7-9,CASSLAMDNSPLHF,TGTGCCAGCAGCCTTGCTATGGATAATTCACCCCTCCACTTT
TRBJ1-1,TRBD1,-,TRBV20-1,CSAWTGGEAFF,TGCAGTGCGTGGACAGGCGGGGAGGCTTTCTTT
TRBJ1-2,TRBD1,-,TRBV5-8,CASSLTRTGAYGYTF,TGTGCCAGCAGCTTAACGAGGACAGGGGCCTATGGCTACACCTTC
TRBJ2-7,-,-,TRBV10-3,CAISEHSESYEQYF,TGTGCCATCAGTGAACACAGTGAATCCTACGAGCAGTACTTC
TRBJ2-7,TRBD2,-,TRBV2,CASSGLAAYEQYF,TGTGCCAGCAGTGGACTAGCGGCCTACGAGCAGTACTTC
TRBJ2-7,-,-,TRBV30,CAWSDAGWDEQYF,TGTGCCTGGAGTGATGCAGGGTGGGACGAGCAGTACTTC
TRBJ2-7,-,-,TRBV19,CASSIGNGKYEQYF,TGTGCCAGTAGTATCGGGAACGGAAAATACGAGCAGTACTTC
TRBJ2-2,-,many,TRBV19,CASSADRITGELFF,TGTGCCAGTAGTGCAGACAGGATCACCGGGGAGCTGTTTTTT
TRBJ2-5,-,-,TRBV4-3,CASSQRLDLETQYF,TGCGCCAGCAGCCAACGGCTAGACCTGGAGACCCAGTACTTC
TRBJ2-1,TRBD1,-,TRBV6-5,CASSYTTGESYNEQFF,TGTGCCAGCAGTTACACGACAGGGGAGTCCTACAATGAGCAGTTCTTC
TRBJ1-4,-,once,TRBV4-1,CASSQETGLNEKLFF,TGCGCCAGCAGCCAAGAGACCGGACTTAATGAAAAACTGTTTTTT
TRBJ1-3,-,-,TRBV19,CASSKTADSGNTIYF,TGTGCCAGTAGTAAGACAGCAGACTCTGGAAACACCATATATTTT
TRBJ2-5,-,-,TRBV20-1,CSVLVMSAQYF,TGCAGTGTACTAGTGATGTCGGCCCAGTACTTC
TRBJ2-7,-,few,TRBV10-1,CASSDTICGYEQYF,TGCGCCAGCAGTGATACCATTTGCGGCTACGAGCAGTACTTC
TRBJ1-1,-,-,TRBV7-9,CASSSRAGDTEAFF,TGTGCCAGCAGCTCTCGAGCAGGGGACACTGAAGCTTTCTTT
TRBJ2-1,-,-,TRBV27,CASSLDSVNNEQFF,TGTGCCAGCAGCCTTGACAGCGTCAACAATGAGCAGTTCTTC
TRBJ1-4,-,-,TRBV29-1,CSVVPSAGNGEKLFF,TGCAGCGTTGTCCCCTCCGCGGGTAACGGTGAAAAACTGTTTTTT
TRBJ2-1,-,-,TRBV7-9,CASSRDTLLYNEQFF,TGTGCCAGCAGCCGGGACACCCTCTTATACAATGAGCAGTTCTTC
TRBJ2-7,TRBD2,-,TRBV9,CASSALAGANEQYF,TGTGCCAGCAGCGCCCTAGCGGGAGCTAACGAGCAGTACTTC
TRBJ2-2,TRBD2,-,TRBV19,CASSIRDTGLPGELFF,TGTGCCAGTAGTATTCGGGATACGGGACTACCCGGGGAGCTGTTTTTT
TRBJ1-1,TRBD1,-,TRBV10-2,CASVQGSTEAFF,TGCGCCAGCGTACAGGGGTCCACTGAAGCTTTCTTT
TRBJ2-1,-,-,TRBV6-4,CASSRNLALYNEQFF,TGTGCCAGCAGCCGCAATCTCGCGCTCTACAATGAGCAGTTCTTC
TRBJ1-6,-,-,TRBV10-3,CAAQSGDSYNSPLHF,TGTGCCGCCCAATCAGGGGACTCCTATAATTCACCCCTCCACTTT
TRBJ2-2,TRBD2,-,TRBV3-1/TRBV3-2,CASSQELAGGPLGELFF,TGTGCCAGCAGCCAAGAACTCGCGGGGGGACCTTTAGGGGAGCTGTTTTTT
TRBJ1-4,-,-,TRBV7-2,CASSRSNEKLFF,TGTGCCAGCAGTAGGAGTAATGAAAAACTGTTTTTT
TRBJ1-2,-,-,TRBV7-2,CASSRSSTEGYTF,TGTGCCAGCAGCCGATCCTCAACAGAGGGCTACACCTTC
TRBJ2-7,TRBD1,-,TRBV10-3,CAISGRLVTGGSYEQYF,TGTGCCATCAGTGGGCGTTTAGTAACAGGGGGCTCGTACGAGCAGTACTTC
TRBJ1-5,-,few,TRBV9,CASSPRGDQPQHF,TGTGCCAGCAGCCCCCGCGGTGATCAGCCCCAGCATTTT
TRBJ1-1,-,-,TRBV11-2,CASSSVSYTEAFF,TGTGCCAGCAGCTCAGTTTCTTACACTGAAGCTTTCTTT
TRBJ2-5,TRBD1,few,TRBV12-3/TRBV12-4,CASRPTGSETQYF,TGTGCCAGCAGACCGACAGGGAGCGAGACCCAGTACTTC
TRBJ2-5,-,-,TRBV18,CASSPNAGAGETQYF,TGTGCCAGCTCACCCAATGCGGGGGCTGGGGAGACCCAGTACTTC
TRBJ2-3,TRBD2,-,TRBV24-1,CATSAPTSALTDTQYF,TGTGCCACCAGTGCCCCAACTAGCGCTCTCACAGATACGCAGTATTTT
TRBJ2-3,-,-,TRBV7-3,CASSSDGRPTDTQYF,TGTGCCAGCAGCTCGGACGGGAGACCAACAGATACGCAGTATTTT
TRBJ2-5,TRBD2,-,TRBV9,CASSLAGGRETQYF,TGTGCCAGCAGCCTAGCGGGGGGGCGGGAGACCCAGTACTTC
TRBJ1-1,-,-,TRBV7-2,CASSSPGFEAFF,TGTGCCAGCAGCTCCCCAGGCTTTGAAGCTTTCTTT